These 8 T cell receptor beta chains were sequenced from one sample in a study of blood T cell repertoires in COVID-19. The method was immunoSEQ multiplex PCR; TCRdb's version includes in-frame clones alone and lacks a portion of them. The sample holds 65,000 to 80,000 clones; over 85% are singletons and the top ten take 4.6%. The sequenced sample was peripheral blood. These receptors all stem from a man between 45 and 60 years old with active COVID-19.

The chain recombines TRBV18 with TRBJ2-7; TRBD2 agrees at 16 bases. The V and J ends lost 0 bases and 7 bases, in that order; junction bases with no gene match: 3. From germline, CDR1 is KGHSH and CDR2 LQKENI. This CDR3 has 16 amino acids. DNA of the CDR3: TGTGCCAGCTCACCACCGGGACTAGCGGGAGGGGGAGAGCAGTACTTC. Amino acid sequence: CASSPPGLAGGGEQYF.

The genes are TRBV7-9 and TRBJ2-3; the match to TRBD2 covers 14 bases. The CDR3 is made up of 17 amino acids. Germline V gene lookup returns CDR1 SEHNR and CDR2 FQNEAQ (reference sequence). The V and J ends lost 6 bases and 1 base, in that order; junction bases with no gene match: 6. CDR3: CASSSGTSGSGTDTQYF. The DNA for the CDR3 is TGTGCCAGCAGTTCCGGGACTAGCGGGAGTGGCACAGATACGCAGTATTTT.

The chain couples TRBV28 to TRBJ1-6; 8 bases agree with TRBD1. The CDR3 has 15 residues. Germline V gene sequence: CDR1 MDHEN, CDR2 SYDVKM. V shed 8 bases and J 9 bases; nucleotides not matched to a gene: 12. CDR3 residues: CASYRGVNIGSPLHF. Written as DNA, the CDR3 is TGTGCCAGCTACAGGGGGGTAAATATAGGTTCACCCCTCCACTTT.

The rearrangement links TRBV4-3 to TRBJ1-3; the D gene is possibly TRBD1 (5 bases). V shed 0 bases and J shed 2 bases, with 14 bases lying between them. CDR1 LGHNA and CDR2 YSLEER come from the germline V gene. The CDR3 length is 17 residues. The CDR3 reads CASSQDRVALAGNTIYF. The DNA of the CDR3 is TGCGCCAGCAGCCAAGACAGGGTCGCCCTGGCTGGAAACACCATATATTTT.

The chain couples TRBV6-1 to TRBJ2-1; 8 positions match TRBD2. Germline V gives CDR1 MNHNS, CDR2 SASEGT. CDR3 length equals 17 residues. Unmatched junction bases numbered 14, after V lost 4 bases and J lost 6 bases. DNA for the CDR3: TGTGCCAGCAGTGGAGCCGTCAGCGGGAGTGAGGGCAATGAGCAGTTCTTC. Encoded protein: CASSGAVSGSEGNEQFF.

V usage is TRBV7-3 and J usage is TRBJ2-1; a weak D match, TRBD1 (6 bases). V was clipped by 4 bases and J by 5 bases, with 15 bases between them. The germline V gene has CDR1 SGHTA and CDR2 FQGTGA. This CDR3 is 15 amino acids long. CDR3 in amino acids: CASSSHREHNNEQFF. CDR3 bases: TGTGCCAGCAGCTCCCACAGGGAACATAACAATGAGCAGTTCTTC.

The chain links TRBV3-1 (or the pseudogene TRBV3-2) to TRBJ1-5, with 7 bases lining up with TRBD1. This CDR3 has 22 residues. J was trimmed by 2 bases and V by 0 bases; bases with no gene match: 22. Germline V gene lookup returns CDR1 LGHDT and CDR2 YNNKEL (reference sequence). CDR3 DNA sequence: TGTGCCAGCAGCCAAGAGATCATCGCTCGGGGGACAGAGGGTTATGGCAATCAGCCCCAGCATTTT. Amino acids: CASSQEIIARGTEGYGNQPQHF.

The genes are TRBV5-1 and TRBJ2-2, with a weak D call TRBD1 (5 bases). Trimming shortened V by 4 bases and J by 6 bases, and 13 bases separated the two germline ends. This CDR3 is 14 amino acids long. The germline CDR1 and CDR2 sequences are SGHRS and YFSETQ. CDR3 sequence: CASSQTQVAGELFF. The CDR3 DNA reads TGCGCCAGCAGCCAAACACAGGTTGCCGGGGAGCTGTTTTTT.